Given below is one TCR beta chain in context. This clone's antigen is unknown. No much larger clone exists at a distance of one base, and base qualities are not known. The record originates from a study of blood T cell repertoires in COVID-19 (TCRdb year 2020). For the study in its entirety: Samples from collaborators originated in the United States, Italy and Spain and spanned both the acute and convalescent phases of COVID-19. The prospective study material was composed of cDNA or gDNA derived from T cells, B-cell-depleted T cells, or PBMCs. The dataset comprised deeply sampled blood TCRbeta repertoires from subjects exposed to, actively infected with, or recovered from COVID-19. The repertoires were released in a freely available public database intended as a resource for research on the immune response to SARS-CoV-2. The samples were drawn from the first 160 participants of the ongoing ImmuneRACE study and from 1,254 subjects provided by 6 global collaborators. A de-identified subject ID, COVID-19 status, age in years and sex were almost always included in the sample metadata. Where available, HLA class I and class II types were obtained from metadata supplied by the sample provider rather than from assay-based typing. On the study overall, not on this receptor specifically: Clinical and demographic metadata were provided uncurated, with the amount varying by source and participant.

After removal of 6 bases from V and 5 bases from J, the junction retains 9 bases not matched to a gene. The CDR3 spans 16 residues, from the cysteine through the phenylalanine. This entry keeps only the CDR3 DNA: 48 bases, framed from base 1. The germline V gene yields MRHNA for CDR1 and SNTAGT for CDR2. The immunoSEQ Assay, a bias-controlled multiplex PCR, was used to amplify TCRbeta CDR3 regions from genomic DNA. On the authors' methods: The number of nucleated cells in each sample was estimated from the amplification of reference gene primers within the assay. Sequence reads were collapsed and filtered to measure the absolute abundance of every unique TCRbeta CDR3 rearrangement. For each sample, productive Simpson clonality was calculated by taking the square root of Simpson's diversity index across productive rearrangements. What TCRdb holds here is the immuneACCESS table cut down to in-frame rearrangements. Part of the clones is not present; checked against another copy, under half of the missing clones reflect an unresolved V gene, and the others are unexplained. The DNA was the basis for D and trimming; V, J and clone size are from that table. The sample table shows around 480,000 clones, and 87% are seen once. The ten largest clones capture about 0.75% of the sample.

In the prospective study, participants were roughly 18 to 90 years old, resided in fewer than 25 geographic areas of the United States, and were enrolled through a virtual design. To assign participants to cohorts, the prospective study relied on clinical history that participants themselves reported in a screening survey and a study questionnaire. For ImmuneRACE Cohort 3, a participant was defined as recovered based on two consecutive negative NP/OP PCR tests, clearance by a healthcare professional, or resolution of symptoms. Each participant in the prospective study had whole blood, serum and a nasopharyngeal or oropharyngeal swab collected by mobile phlebotomists. Additional blood draws and questionnaires over an approximately two-month period could optionally be provided by prospective study participants. Prospective study blood samples were shipped either frozen or at room temperature before DNA extraction.

The sequencing input was PBMCs or T cells enriched from blood (not recorded which). The clonotype was recovered from a woman aged 18-29 years who had recovered from COVID-19. This sequence uses TRBV6-4 and TRBJ2-1, with 11 bases in between that match TRBD2. At the DNA level, the sequence is TGTGCCAGCAGCCTTTCCACTAGCGGGGGAGACAATGAGCAGTTCTTC. Translated, this gives CASSLSTSGGDNEQFF.